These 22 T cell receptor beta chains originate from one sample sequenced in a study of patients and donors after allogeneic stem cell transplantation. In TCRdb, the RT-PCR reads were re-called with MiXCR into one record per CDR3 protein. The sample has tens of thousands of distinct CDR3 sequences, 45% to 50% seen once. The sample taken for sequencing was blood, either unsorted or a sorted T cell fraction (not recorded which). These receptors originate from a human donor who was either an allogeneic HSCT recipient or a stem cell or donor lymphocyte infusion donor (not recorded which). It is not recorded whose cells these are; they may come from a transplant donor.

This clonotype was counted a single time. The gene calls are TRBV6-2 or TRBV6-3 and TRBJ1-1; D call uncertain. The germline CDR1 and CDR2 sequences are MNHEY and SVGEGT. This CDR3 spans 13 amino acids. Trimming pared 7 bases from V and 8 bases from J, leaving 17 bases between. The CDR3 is CASKVAHALEAFF. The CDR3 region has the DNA TGTGCCAGCAAAGTGGCCCACGCCCTGGAAGCTTTCTTT.

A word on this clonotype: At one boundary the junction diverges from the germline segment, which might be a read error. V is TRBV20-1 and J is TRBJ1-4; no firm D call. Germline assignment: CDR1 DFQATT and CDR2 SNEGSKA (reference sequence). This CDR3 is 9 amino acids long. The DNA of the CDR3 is TGCAGTGCTACTAGCTTCGGCCCTTTT. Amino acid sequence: CSATSFGPF.

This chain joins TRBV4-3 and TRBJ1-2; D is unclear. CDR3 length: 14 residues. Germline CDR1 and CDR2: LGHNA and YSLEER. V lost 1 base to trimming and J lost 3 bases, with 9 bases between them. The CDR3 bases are TGCGCCAGCAGCCAAGGCTGGGCAGACTATGGCTACACCTTC. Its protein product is CASSQGWADYGYTF.

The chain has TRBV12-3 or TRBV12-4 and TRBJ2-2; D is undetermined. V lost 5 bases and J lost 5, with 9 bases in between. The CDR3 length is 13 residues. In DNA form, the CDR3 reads TGTGCCAGCAGTCGTTTTGGAACCGGGGAGCTGTTTTTT. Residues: CASSRFGTGELFF.

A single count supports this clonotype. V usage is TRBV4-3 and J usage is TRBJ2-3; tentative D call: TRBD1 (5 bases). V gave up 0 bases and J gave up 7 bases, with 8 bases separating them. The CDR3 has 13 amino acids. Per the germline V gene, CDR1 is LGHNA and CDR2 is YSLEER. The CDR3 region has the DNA TGCGCCAGCAGCCAAGAAGGGGCGAATACGCAGTATTTT. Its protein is CASSQEGANTQYF.

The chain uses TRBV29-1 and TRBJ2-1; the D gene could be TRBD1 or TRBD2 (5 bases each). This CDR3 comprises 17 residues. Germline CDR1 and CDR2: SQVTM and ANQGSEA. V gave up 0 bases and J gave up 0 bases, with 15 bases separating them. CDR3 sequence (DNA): TGCAGCGTTGAAGACGGGGCCAGTTCGAGCTCCTACAATGAGCAGTTCTTC. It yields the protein CSVEDGASSSSYNEQFF.

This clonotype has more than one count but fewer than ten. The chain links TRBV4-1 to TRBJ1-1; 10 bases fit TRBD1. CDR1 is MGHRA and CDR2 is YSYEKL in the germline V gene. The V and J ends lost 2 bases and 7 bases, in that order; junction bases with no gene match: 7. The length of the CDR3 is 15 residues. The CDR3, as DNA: TGCGCCAGCAGCCAATTTGACAGGGGGCTCGTTGAAGCTTTCTTT. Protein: CASSQFDRGLVEAFF.

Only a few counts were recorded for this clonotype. This CDR3 reads CASSTPTRPGQNTEAFF. For the CDR3, the DNA is TGCGCCAGCAGCACACCAACCCGTCCGGGACAGAACACTGAAGCTTTCTTT. This chain links TRBV5-1 with TRBJ1-1; possible D gene TRBD1, 6 bases. CDR1 and CDR2 (germline): SGHRS, YFSETQ. CDR3 length: 17 amino acids. V was shortened by 4 bases and J by 1 base, with 20 bases between the two germline ends.

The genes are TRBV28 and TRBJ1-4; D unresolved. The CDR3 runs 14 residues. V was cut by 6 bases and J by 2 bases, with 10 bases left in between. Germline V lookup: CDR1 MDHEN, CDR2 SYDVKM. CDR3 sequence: CASRQRRTNEKLFF. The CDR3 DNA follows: TGTGCCAGCAGGCAGCGACGGACTAATGAAAAACTGTTTTTT.

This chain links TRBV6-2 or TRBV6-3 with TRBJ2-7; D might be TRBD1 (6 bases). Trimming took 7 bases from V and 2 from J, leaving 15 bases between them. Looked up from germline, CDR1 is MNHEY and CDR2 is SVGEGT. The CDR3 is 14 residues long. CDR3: CASKAGVLTYEQYF. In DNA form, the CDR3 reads TGTGCCAGCAAAGCAGGGGTCTTAACCTACGAGCAGTACTTC.

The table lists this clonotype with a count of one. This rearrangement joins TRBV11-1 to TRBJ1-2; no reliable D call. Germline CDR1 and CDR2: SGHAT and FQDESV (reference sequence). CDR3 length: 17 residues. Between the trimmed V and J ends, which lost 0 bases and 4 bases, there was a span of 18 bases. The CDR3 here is CASSLAGEGRRVYGYTF. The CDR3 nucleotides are TGTGCCAGCAGCTTAGCCGGTGAGGGTAGGCGCGTCTATGGCTACACCTTC.

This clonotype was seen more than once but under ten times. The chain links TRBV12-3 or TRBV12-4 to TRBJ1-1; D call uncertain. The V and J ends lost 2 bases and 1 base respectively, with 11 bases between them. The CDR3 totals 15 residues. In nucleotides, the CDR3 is TGTGCCAGCAGTTTATGGCGGATTCAGAACACTGAAGCTTTCTTT. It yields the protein CASSLWRIQNTEAFF.

The chain's CDR3 is CASSPAGNTEAFF. DNA for the CDR3: TGTGCCAGCAGCCCCGCAGGGAACACTGAAGCTTTCTTT. The rearrangement links TRBV7-3 to TRBJ1-1, with D hard to call. This CDR3 contains 13 residues. Germline V gene lookup returns CDR1 SGHTA and CDR2 FQGTGA. V gave up 5 bases and J gave up 1 base, with 8 bases separating them.

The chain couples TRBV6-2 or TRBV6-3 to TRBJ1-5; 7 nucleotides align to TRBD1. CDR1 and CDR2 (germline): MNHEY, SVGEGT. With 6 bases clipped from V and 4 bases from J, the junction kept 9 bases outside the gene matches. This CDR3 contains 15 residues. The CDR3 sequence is CASRSVTGINQPQHF. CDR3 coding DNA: TGTGCCAGCAGGTCCGTGACAGGGATTAATCAGCCCCAGCATTTT.

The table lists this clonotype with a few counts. The CDR3 spells CASSPQYFNQPQHF. The DNA for the CDR3 is TGTGCCAGCAGCCCTCAGTATTTCAATCAGCCCCAGCATTTT. The J gene is TRBJ1-5, the V gene TRBV12-3 or TRBV12-4; the D is unclear. V lost 6 bases, J lost 3 bases, and 12 bases lay in between. This CDR3 has 14 residues.

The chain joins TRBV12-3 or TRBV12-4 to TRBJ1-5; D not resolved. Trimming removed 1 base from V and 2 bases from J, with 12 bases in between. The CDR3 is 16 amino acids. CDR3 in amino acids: CASSLGSPAGNQPQHF. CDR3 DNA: TGTGCCAGCAGTTTAGGATCTCCAGCGGGCAATCAGCCCCAGCATTTT.

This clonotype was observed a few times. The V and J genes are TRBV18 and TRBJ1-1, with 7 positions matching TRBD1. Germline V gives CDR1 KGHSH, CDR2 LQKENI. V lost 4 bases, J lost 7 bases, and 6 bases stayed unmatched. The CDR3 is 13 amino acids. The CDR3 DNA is TGTGCCAGCTCACGTAACCGGGACAGTGAAGCTTTCTTT. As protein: CASSRNRDSEAFF. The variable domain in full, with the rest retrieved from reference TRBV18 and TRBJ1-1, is NAGVMQNPRHLVRRRGQEARLRCSPMKGHSHVYWYRQLPEEGLKFMVYLQKENIIDESGMPKERFSAEFPKEGPSILRIQQVVRGDSAAYFCASSRNRDSEAFFGQGTRLTVV.

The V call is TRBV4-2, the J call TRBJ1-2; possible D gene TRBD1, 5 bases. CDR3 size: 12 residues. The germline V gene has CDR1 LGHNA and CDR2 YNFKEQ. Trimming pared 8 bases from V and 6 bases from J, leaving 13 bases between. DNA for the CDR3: TGTGCCAGCGGTTTTCAGGGACATGGCTACACCTTC. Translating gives CASGFQGHGYTF.

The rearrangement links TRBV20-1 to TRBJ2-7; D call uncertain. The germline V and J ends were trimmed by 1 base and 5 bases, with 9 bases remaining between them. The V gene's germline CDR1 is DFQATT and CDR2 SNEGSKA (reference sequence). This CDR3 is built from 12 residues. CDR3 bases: TGCAGTGCTAGAGTTGACTGGAACGAGCAGTACTTC. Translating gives CSARVDWNEQYF.

The CDR3 region has the DNA TGCGCCAGCAGCCAGTTAGCGGGAGATGAAGAGACCCAGTACTTC. Its protein is CASSQLAGDEETQYF. The chain carries TRBV4-3 and TRBJ2-5; TRBD2 agrees at 9 bases. Looked up from germline, CDR1 is LGHNA and CDR2 is YSLEER. V gave up 3 bases and J gave up 3 bases; unmatched junction bases: 5. CDR3 length: 15 amino acids.

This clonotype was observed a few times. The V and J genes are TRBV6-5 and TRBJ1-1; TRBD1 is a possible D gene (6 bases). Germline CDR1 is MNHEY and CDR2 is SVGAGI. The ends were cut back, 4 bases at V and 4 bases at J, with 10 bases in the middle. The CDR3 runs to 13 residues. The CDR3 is CASSFKGGTEAFF. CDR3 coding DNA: TGTGCCAGCAGTTTCAAGGGGGGCACTGAAGCTTTCTTT.

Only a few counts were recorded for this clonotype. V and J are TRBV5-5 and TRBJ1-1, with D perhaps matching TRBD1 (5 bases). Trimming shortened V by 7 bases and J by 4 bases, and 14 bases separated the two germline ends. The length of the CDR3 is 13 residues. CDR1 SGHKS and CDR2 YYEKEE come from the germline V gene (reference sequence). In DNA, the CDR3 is TGTGCCAGCTACTCGGGGCGTACCACTGAAGCTTTCTTT. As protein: CASYSGRTTEAFF.